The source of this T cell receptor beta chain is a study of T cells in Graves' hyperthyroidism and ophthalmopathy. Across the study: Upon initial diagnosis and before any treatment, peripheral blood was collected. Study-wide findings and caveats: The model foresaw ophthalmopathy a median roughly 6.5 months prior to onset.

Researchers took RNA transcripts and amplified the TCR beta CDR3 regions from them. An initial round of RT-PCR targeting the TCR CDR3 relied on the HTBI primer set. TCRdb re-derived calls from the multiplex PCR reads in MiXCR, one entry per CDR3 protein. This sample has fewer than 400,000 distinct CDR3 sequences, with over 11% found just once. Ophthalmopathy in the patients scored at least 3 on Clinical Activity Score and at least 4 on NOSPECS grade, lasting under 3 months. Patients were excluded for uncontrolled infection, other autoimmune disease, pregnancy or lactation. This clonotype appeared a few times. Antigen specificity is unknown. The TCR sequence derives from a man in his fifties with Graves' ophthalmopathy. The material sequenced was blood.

The CDR3 nucleotides are TGTGCCAGCAGTTTTCTCTCTATGTCAGGGGTTTACAATGAGCAGTTCTTC. Amino acid sequence: CASSFLSMSGVYNEQFF. This chain uses TRBV27 with TRBJ2-1, with a possible D match to TRBD1 (6 bases). CDR3 length equals 17 residues. Trimming pared 3 bases from V and 4 bases from J, leaving 19 bases between. Germline V gene lookup returns CDR1 MNHEY and CDR2 SMNVEV (reference sequence).